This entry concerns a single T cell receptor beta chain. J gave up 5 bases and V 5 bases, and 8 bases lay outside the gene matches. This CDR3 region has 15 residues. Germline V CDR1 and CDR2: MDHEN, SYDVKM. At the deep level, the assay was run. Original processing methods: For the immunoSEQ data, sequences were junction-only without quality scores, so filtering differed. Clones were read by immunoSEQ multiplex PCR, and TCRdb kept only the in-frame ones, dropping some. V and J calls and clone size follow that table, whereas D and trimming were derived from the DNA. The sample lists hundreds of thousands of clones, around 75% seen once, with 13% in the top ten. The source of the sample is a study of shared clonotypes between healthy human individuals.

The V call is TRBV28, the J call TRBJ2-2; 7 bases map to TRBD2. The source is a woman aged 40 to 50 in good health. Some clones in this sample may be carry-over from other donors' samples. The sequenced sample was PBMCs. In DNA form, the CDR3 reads TGTGCCAGCAGTCGCCGCGGGAGCGGTACCGGGGAGCTGTTTTTT. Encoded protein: CASSRRGSGTGELFF.